This T cell receptor beta chain was identified in a study of graft-versus-host responses after intestinal transplantation. The wider study: Recipients were given multivisceral, liver-intestinal, or isolated intestinal transplants. The recipients all started with anti-thymocyte globulin induction and then took tacrolimus and steroids for roughly 3 years. Broader study findings: There were GvH clones found in recipient marrow, and some of them appeared first in ileum or blood. Where graft-donor T cell macrochimerism was present, patients had high graft-versus-host to host-versus-graft clonal ratios in allografts.

This table comes from immunoSEQ multiplex PCR, and its TCRdb copy is limited to in-frame clones, with some not included. The data show around 100,000 clones, with 93% seen just once and less than 1.5% held by the top ten. Trimming took 5 bases from V and 4 from J, leaving 25 bases between them. The germline gives CDR1 SGHRS, CDR2 YFSETQ. The CDR3 is made up of 18 amino acids. Of note for this clone: Its antigen remains unknown.

This TCR came from a human donor who was the organ donor for an intestinal transplant. Material: unstimulated CD8+ T cells sorted from spleen or lymph node cells, obtained before transplant. The chain joins TRBV5-1 to TRBJ2-1; D not resolved. CDR3: CASRSPTRVSQFYNEQFF. CDR3 in DNA: TGCGCCAGCAGATCACCCACCCGGGTATCTCAATTTTACAATGAGCAGTTCTTC.